Below are 20 T cell receptor beta chains sequenced from a single sample in a study of blood T cell repertoires in COVID-19. The table came from immunoSEQ multiplex PCR; TCRdb's copy has only in-frame clones and leaves some out. The sample contains approximately 160,000 clones, 85% to 90% of which appear only once. Sequencing was done on a sample of peripheral blood. Receptor source: a man aged 50 to 59 with active or convalescent COVID-19.

The chain is built from TRBV5-5 and TRBJ1-3, with unresolved D. The CDR3 loop spans 15 amino acids. Trimming took 1 base from V and 0 from J, leaving 8 bases between them. Germline V gene sequence: CDR1 SGHKS, CDR2 YYEKEE (reference sequence). CDR3 coding DNA: TGTGCCAGCAGCTTGTGGGCAGACTCTGGAAACACCATATATTTT. Protein sequence: CASSLWADSGNTIYF.

This chain uses TRBV19 with TRBJ2-7; 14 positions match TRBD2. This CDR3 comprises 18 residues. Germline V lookup: CDR1 LNHDA, CDR2 SQIVND (reference sequence). Losses at the gene ends were 5 bases for V and 2 bases for J; bases not matched to a gene: 11. The CDR3 protein is CASSVSGTSGSHAYEQYF. For the CDR3, the DNA is TGTGCCAGTAGTGTTTCCGGGACTAGCGGGAGTCACGCCTACGAGCAGTACTTC.

The chain employs TRBV6-5 and TRBJ1-5; D unclear. Trimming removed 5 bases from V and 3 bases from J, with 5 bases in between. The CDR3 contains 12 residues. Germline CDR1 MNHEY, CDR2 SVGAGI. CDR3 loop: CASSRINQPQHF. CDR3 bases: TGTGCCAGCAGTCGTATCAATCAGCCCCAGCATTTT.

The V and J genes are TRBV3-1 (or the pseudogene TRBV3-2) and TRBJ2-7; D is unclear. The CDR3 extends over 14 amino acids. The germline gives CDR1 LGHDT, CDR2 YNNKEL (reference sequence). The V gene lost 0 bases and the J gene lost 0 bases, with 6 bases spanning the gap. CDR3 sequence: CASSQDYSSYEQYF. The DNA for the CDR3 is TGTGCCAGCAGCCAAGACTACAGCTCCTACGAGCAGTACTTC.

The chain carries TRBV5-1 and TRBJ1-1; 7 bases are a match to TRBD1. The length of the CDR3 is 15 residues. Trimming removed 1 base from V and 3 bases from J; junction bases left unmatched: 6. Germline V gives CDR1 SGHRS, CDR2 YFSETQ. In DNA form, the CDR3 reads TGCGCCAGCAGCTTGACAGGGGCCGGGCACACTGAAGCTTTCTTT. It yields the protein CASSLTGAGHTEAFF.

V is TRBV6-2 or TRBV6-3 and J is TRBJ2-1, with TRBD2 matching 9 bases. The germline V gene encodes CDR1 MNHEY and CDR2 SVGEGT. The CDR3 is made up of 15 amino acids. V lost 6 bases, J lost 9 bases, and 12 bases stayed unmatched. The chain's CDR3 is CASSEVGLAFSEQFF. In nucleotides, the CDR3 is TGTGCCAGCAGCGAGGTGGGACTAGCATTCAGTGAGCAGTTCTTC.

This chain links TRBV19 with TRBJ2-3, with 7 positions matching TRBD1. Losses at the gene ends were 5 bases for V and 0 bases for J; bases not matched to a gene: 14. Germline V gene lookup returns CDR1 LNHDA and CDR2 SQIVND (reference sequence). The length of the CDR3 is 18 residues. DNA for the CDR3: TGTGCCAGTAGTCAGCGATCAACAGGGGAAAGGAGCACAGATACGCAGTATTTT. Translated: CASSQRSTGERSTDTQYF.

This rearrangement joins TRBV6-2 or TRBV6-3 to TRBJ1-5, with 11 bases matching TRBD1. The junction had 4 bases not matched to a gene; V was cut back by 2 bases and J by 7 bases. Germline CDR1 is MNHEY and CDR2 is SVGEGT. This CDR3 has 15 amino acids. Here the CDR3 DNA reads TGTGCCAGCAGTTACGACGGGACAGGGGGGCAGCCCCAGCATTTT. Amino acids: CASSYDGTGGQPQHF.

This chain joins TRBV4-2 and TRBJ1-4, with a tentative D call TRBD1 (6 bases). Germline assignment: CDR1 LGHNA and CDR2 YNFKEQ. V was clipped by 0 bases and J by 7 bases, with 12 bases between them. This CDR3 spans 15 amino acids. The CDR3: CASSQDPIRGEKLFF. CDR3 sequence (DNA): TGTGCCAGCAGCCAAGATCCTATCAGGGGTGAAAAACTGTTTTTT.

The rearrangement links TRBV4-1 to TRBJ2-1; 11 bases are a match to TRBD2. The length of the CDR3 is 17 residues. The germline V gene has CDR1 MGHRA and CDR2 YSYEKL. The V gene end was trimmed by 0 bases and the J gene end by 5 bases; junction bases not matched to a gene: 6. The CDR3 nucleotides are TGCGCCAGCAGCCAAGAGGGCGGGACTAGCGGACACAATGAGCAGTTCTTC. This translates into CASSQEGGTSGHNEQFF.

This sequence joins TRBV9 and TRBJ1-6; TRBD1 agrees at 9 bases. Germline CDR1 SGDLS, CDR2 YYNGEE. V dropped 3 bases and J dropped 7; count of bases not matched to a gene: 5. The CDR3 sequence is 15 residues long. CDR3 loop: CASSDRTGENSPLHF. In nucleotides, the CDR3 is TGTGCCAGCAGCGATCGGACAGGGGAAAATTCACCCCTCCACTTT.

The genes are TRBV5-4 and TRBJ2-3; D perhaps matches TRBD2 (6 bases). The CDR3 is made up of 14 amino acids. With 3 bases removed from V and 12 bases from J, the gap between germline ends came to 20 bases. CDR1 and CDR2 from the germline V gene are SGHNT and YYREEE (reference sequence). The CDR3 spells CASSSNSGRQVQYF. The CDR3 DNA is TGTGCCAGCAGCTCAAATTCCGGGAGACAAGTCCAGTATTTT.

The J gene is TRBJ1-3, the V gene TRBV4-3; D is unresolved. Germline CDR1 reads LGHNA; CDR2 reads YSLEER. V was trimmed by 0 bases and J by 1 base, leaving 13 bases between them. This CDR3 is built from 17 residues. CDR3 protein: CASSQEPPGPSGNTIYF. The DNA of the CDR3 is TGCGCCAGCAGCCAAGAACCCCCAGGTCCATCTGGAAACACCATATATTTT.

The J gene is TRBJ1-1, the V gene TRBV6-6; 8 bases are a match to TRBD1. Germline V gene data show CDR1 as MNHNY and CDR2 as SVGAGI (reference sequence). Trimming took 6 bases from V and 3 from J; bases not matched to a gene: 6. CDR3 length: 14 residues. CDR3 loop: CASRDRVVDTEAFF. The CDR3 DNA is TGTGCCAGCAGGGACAGGGTTGTGGACACTGAAGCTTTCTTT.

The chain joins TRBV2 to TRBJ1-2, with TRBD1 identical over 10 bases. Losses at the gene ends were 10 bases for V and 2 bases for J; bases not matched to a gene: 4. The CDR3 runs 13 residues. The germline gives CDR1 SNHLY, CDR2 FYNNEI. CDR3 in DNA: TGTGCCACCTCGGACAGGGGGAACTATGGCTACACCTTC. Protein product: CATSDRGNYGYTF.

The J gene is TRBJ1-2, the V gene TRBV6-2 or TRBV6-3, with D unclear. The V and J ends lost 0 bases and 7 bases respectively, with 12 bases between them. The CDR3 consists of 14 residues. CDR1 is MNHEY, CDR2 SVGEGT, per germline. Here the CDR3 reads CASSYSPGTSGYTF. The CDR3 bases are TGTGCCAGCAGTTACTCGCCGGGTACTAGTGGCTACACCTTC.

This clone was detected once. This chain connects TRBV4-3 to TRBJ2-3, with 8 bases identical to TRBD2. V dropped 0 bases and J dropped 5; count of bases not matched to a gene: 13. The CDR3 contains 18 residues. The V gene's germline CDR1 is LGHNA and CDR2 YSLEER. CDR3 residues: CASSQEVGYGGRLDTQYF. CDR3 nucleotide sequence: TGCGCCAGCAGCCAAGAAGTTGGGTATGGCGGGAGGTTAGATACGCAGTATTTT.

The chain links TRBV13 to TRBJ1-2; D remains ambiguous. Deletions cut 2 bases from V and 8 bases from J, with 12 bases between. The germline V gene has CDR1 PRHDT and CDR2 FYEKMQ (reference sequence). The CDR3 extends over 13 amino acids. CDR3 region: CASSLLPGYGYTF. The CDR3 bases are TGTGCCAGCAGCTTACTTCCGGGGTACGGCTACACCTTC. The full variable domain, its missing parts supplied by reference TRBV13 and TRBJ1-2, is AAGVIQSPRHLIKEKRETATLKCYPIPRHDTVYWYQQGPGQDPQFLISFYEKMQSDKGSIPDRFSAQQFSDYHSELNMSSLELGDSALYFCASSLLPGYGYTFGSGTRLTVV.

The V and J genes are TRBV24-1 and TRBJ2-2; 7 bases map to TRBD1. V shed 7 bases, J shed 4 bases, and the junction held 8 bases outside the gene matches. CDR1 and CDR2 (germline): KGHDR, SFDVKD. The CDR3 extends over 15 amino acids. The CDR3 here is CATSNRGQGTGELFF. The DNA for the CDR3 is TGTGCCACCAGCAACAGGGGCCAAGGCACCGGGGAGCTGTTTTTT.

This chain uses TRBV5-1 with TRBJ2-7; TRBD1 matches at 9 bases. Germline CDR1 reads SGHRS; CDR2 reads YFSETQ. V gave up 5 bases and J gave up 0 bases; unmatched junction bases: 6. The CDR3 is 15 amino acids. The CDR3 DNA follows: TGCGCCAGCAGTGGGACAGGGCGATCCTCCTACGAGCAGTACTTC. This codes for CASSGTGRSSYEQYF.